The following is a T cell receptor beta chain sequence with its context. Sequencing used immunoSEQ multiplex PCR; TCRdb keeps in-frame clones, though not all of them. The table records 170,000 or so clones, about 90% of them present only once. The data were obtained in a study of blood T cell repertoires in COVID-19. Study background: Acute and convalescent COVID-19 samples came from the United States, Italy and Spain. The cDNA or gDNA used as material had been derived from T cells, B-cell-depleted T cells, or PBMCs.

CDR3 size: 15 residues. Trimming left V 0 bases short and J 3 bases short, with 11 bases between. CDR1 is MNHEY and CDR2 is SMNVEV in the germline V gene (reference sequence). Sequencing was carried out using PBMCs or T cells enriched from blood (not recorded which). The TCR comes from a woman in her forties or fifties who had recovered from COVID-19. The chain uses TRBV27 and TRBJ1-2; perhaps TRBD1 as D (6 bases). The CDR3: CASSLSRTAYYGYTF. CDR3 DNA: TGTGCCAGCAGTTTATCTCGGACAGCCTACTATGGCTACACCTTC.